These 21 T cell receptor beta chains share one sample of origin, sequenced in a study of T cells in narcolepsy. This table comes from immunoSEQ multiplex PCR, and its TCRdb copy is limited to in-frame clones, with some not included. The sample includes about 32,000 clones, roughly 79% of them seen just once. Specimen: memory (CD45RA-) CD4+ T cells from blood. These receptors all stem from a human donor in good health.

The chain couples TRBV19 to TRBJ1-2; tentative D call: TRBD1 (6 bases). There are 12 residues in the CDR3. Germline CDR1 and CDR2: LNHDA and SQIVND (reference sequence). The V and J ends lost 7 bases and 3 bases respectively, with 9 bases between them. Written as DNA, the CDR3 is TGTGCCAGTAAAGGGGGGTACTATGGCTACACCTTC. Encoded protein: CASKGGYYGYTF.

This chain joins TRBV14 and TRBJ2-2; D is undetermined. Germline CDR1 reads SGHDN; CDR2 reads FVKESK. The CDR3 consists of 14 residues. Deletions cut 3 bases from V and 5 bases from J, with 10 bases between. The CDR3 coding sequence is TGTGCCAGCAGCCAGCAGTCTACGACCGGGGAGCTGTTTTTT. Protein: CASSQQSTTGELFF.

This clone was recorded only once. The CDR3 sequence: CASSEWGGNQPQHF. CDR3 in DNA: TGTGCCAGCAGTGAATGGGGCGGGAATCAGCCCCAGCATTTT. The chain links TRBV25-1 to TRBJ1-5, with D maybe TRBD1 (5 bases). The length of the CDR3 is 14 residues. From germline, CDR1 is MGHDK and CDR2 SYGVNS. The V end was cut by 1 base, the J end by 4 bases, with 8 bases between.

This clone turned up a few times. CDR3 loop: CSVELDPEAFF. The CDR3 DNA reads as TGCAGCGTTGAATTGGACCCTGAAGCTTTCTTT. The chain recombines TRBV29-1 with TRBJ1-1, with no clear D. The germline V gene has CDR1 SQVTM and CDR2 ANQGSEA. The CDR3 covers 11 residues. Trimming pared 2 bases from V and 6 bases from J, leaving 7 bases between.

This chain joins TRBV29-1 and TRBJ2-1; D might be TRBD1 or TRBD2, each matching 5 bases. V gave up 5 bases and J gave up 10 bases, with 24 bases separating them. The germline V gene has CDR1 SQVTM and CDR2 ANQGSEA. CDR3 length equals 15 residues. This chain's CDR3 is CSVRSGARAGLEQFF. CDR3 DNA sequence: TGCAGCGTTCGTTCCGGGGCAAGGGCTGGTTTAGAGCAGTTCTTC.

The rearrangement links TRBV2 to TRBJ2-7; D uncertain. Between the trimmed V and J ends, which lost 6 bases and 6 bases, there was a span of 18 bases. Per the germline V gene, CDR1 is SNHLY and CDR2 is FYNNEI. The CDR3 runs 14 residues. The CDR3 here is CASRETLKLGEQYF. As DNA, the CDR3 is TGTGCCAGCAGGGAGACTCTGAAGTTAGGCGAGCAGTACTTC.

V gene TRBV14 combines with J gene TRBJ2-5, with 8 bases aligning to TRBD1. The J call may be wrong; the DNA end is better matched by TRBJ2-7. The CDR3 totals 15 residues. Germline V CDR1 and CDR2: SGHDN, FVKESK. CDR3 nucleotides: TGTGCCAGCACGCACCGCGGACAGGGACCAGACGAGCAGTACTTC. Translated: CASTHRGQGPDEQYF.

This chain joins TRBV5-4 and TRBJ1-1; possibly TRBD1 for D (6 bases). Trimming removed 0 bases at V and 5 bases at J, with 11 bases between. This CDR3 spans 14 amino acids. From germline, CDR1 is SGHNT and CDR2 YYREEE (reference sequence). CDR3 amino acids: CASSLAGEGTEAFF. The CDR3 region has the DNA TGTGCCAGCAGCTTGGCAGGGGAGGGGACTGAAGCTTTCTTT.

The chain carries TRBV5-1 and TRBJ2-1; tentative D call: TRBD1 (8 bases). This CDR3 has 15 residues. Between the trimmed V and J ends, which lost 4 bases and 4 bases, there was a span of 15 bases. Germline V gene lookup returns CDR1 SGHRS and CDR2 YFSETQ. For the CDR3, the DNA is TGCGCCAGCAGCGTGACAGGGGAGGGTTACAATGAGCAGTTCTTC. It translates to CASSVTGEGYNEQFF.

This clone was found once. This chain uses TRBV19 with TRBJ1-2; no reliable D call. Germline CDR1 LNHDA, CDR2 SQIVND (reference sequence). The CDR3 is 13 residues long. V shed 3 bases and J shed 7 bases, with 12 bases lying between them. CDR3 residues: CASSIDFSSGYTF. CDR3 sequence (DNA): TGTGCCAGTAGTATCGACTTTTCGAGTGGCTACACCTTC.

The CDR3 sequence: CASSLTGNTGDEQYF. The CDR3 DNA is TGTGCCAGCAGCCTCACAGGGAATACCGGGGACGAGCAGTACTTC. The genes are TRBV7-9 and TRBJ2-5, with TRBD1 as a possible D gene (6 bases). The J call could be wrong; TRBJ2-7 is a better fit for the DNA end. Looked up from germline, CDR1 is SEHNR and CDR2 is FQNEAQ (reference sequence). The CDR3 consists of 15 residues.

V and J are TRBV6-5 and TRBJ1-5, with a possible D match to TRBD1 (6 bases). Germline V gene sequence: CDR1 MNHEY, CDR2 SVGAGI. The V and J ends lost 6 bases and 0 bases respectively, with 12 bases between them. The CDR3 contains 15 residues. The CDR3 region is CASSLDRPSNQPQHF. The CDR3 DNA sequence: TGTGCCAGCAGCCTCGACAGGCCTAGCAATCAGCCCCAGCATTTT.

The chain links TRBV5-1 to TRBJ1-4; no firm D call. The germline V gene encodes CDR1 SGHRS and CDR2 YFSETQ. V was pared by 0 bases and J by 12 bases, with 18 bases between. The CDR3 is 15 residues long. The CDR3 protein is CASSLGDRGFGELFF. Written as DNA, the CDR3 is TGCGCCAGCAGCTTGGGAGATCGAGGGTTTGGAGAACTGTTTTTT. Looking up the rest from reference TRBV5-1 and TRBJ1-4 gives the full variable domain: KAGVTQTPRYLIKTRGQQVTLSCSPISGHRSVSWYQQTPGQGLQFLFEYFSETQRNKGNFPGRFSGRQFSNSRSEMNVSTLELGDSALYLCASSLGDRGFGELFFGSGTQLSVL.

The chain combines TRBV5-1 with TRBJ2-3; unclear D gene. The CDR3 totals 12 residues. The V gene's germline CDR1 is SGHRS and CDR2 YFSETQ. V lost 2 bases and J lost 2, with 3 bases in between. DNA of the CDR3: TGCGCCAGCAGCTTTCTCACAGATACGCAGTATTTT. Its protein product is CASSFLTDTQYF.

V and J are TRBV7-7 and TRBJ2-1; D gene ambiguous. V was shortened by 2 bases and J by 8 bases, with 10 bases between the two germline ends. The CDR3 has 13 amino acids. Looked up from germline, CDR1 is SSHAT and CDR2 is FNYEAQ (reference sequence). CDR3 loop: CASSLRVGDEQFF. The CDR3 region has the DNA TGTGCCAGCAGCTTAAGGGTTGGGGATGAGCAGTTCTTC.

This clone came up once. The V call is TRBV27, the J call TRBJ2-1; the D gene is possibly TRBD2 (5 bases). Germline V CDR1 and CDR2: MNHEY, SMNVEV (reference sequence). CDR3 length: 15 amino acids. The germline V and J ends were trimmed by 4 bases and 9 bases, with 19 bases remaining between them. The CDR3 here is CASSSSGSTVGEQFF. CDR3 DNA: TGTGCCAGCAGTTCGAGCGGCTCAACTGTCGGTGAGCAGTTCTTC.

J is TRBJ2-5 and V is TRBV7-9; a weak D match, TRBD2 (7 bases). Germline lookup yields CDR1 SEHNR and CDR2 FQNEAQ (reference sequence). The V and J ends lost 2 bases and 5 bases respectively, with 18 bases between them. This CDR3 contains 16 residues. The CDR3 spells CASSLNRGGRQETQYF. The CDR3, as DNA: TGTGCCAGCAGCTTAAATAGGGGGGGTCGGCAGGAGACCCAGTACTTC.

By sample fraction, this clone is large. The chain recombines TRBV19 with TRBJ2-1; 9 nucleotides line up with TRBD1. V lost 2 bases and J lost 7; bases outside the gene matches: 6. CDR1 and CDR2 (germline): LNHDA, SQIVND (reference sequence). There are 15 residues in the CDR3. The CDR3 protein is CASSISGTGYNEQFF. The CDR3 DNA reads as TGTGCCAGTAGTATATCCGGGACAGGGTATAATGAGCAGTTCTTC.

The chain recombines TRBV15 with TRBJ1-1, with D tentatively TRBD1 (5 bases). Deletions cut 0 bases from V and 3 bases from J, with 11 bases between. Germline assignment: CDR1 LNHNV and CDR2 YYDKDF (reference sequence). This CDR3 is built from 15 residues. DNA of the CDR3: TGTGCCACCAGCAGAGATGCGGGGGTCCACACTGAAGCTTTCTTT. Translation gives CATSRDAGVHTEAFF.

The chain recombines TRBV30 with TRBJ2-2; 9 nucleotides line up with TRBD2. Germline lookup yields CDR1 GTSNPN and CDR2 SVGIG (reference sequence). The CDR3 length is 13 residues. The CDR3 here is CAHAGGGTGELFF. In nucleotides, the CDR3 is TGTGCTCACGCGGGAGGGGGTACCGGGGAGCTGTTTTTT.

The CDR3 bases are TGTGCCAGCCTCTTGGGGGGGTACTCCTACAATGAGCAGTTCTTC. This gives the protein CASLLGGYSYNEQFF. The chain has TRBV6-1 and TRBJ2-1; 7 positions match TRBD2. The V gene end was trimmed by 8 bases and the J gene end by 0 bases; junction bases not matched to a gene: 7. The CDR3 runs 15 residues. CDR1 and CDR2 from the germline V gene are MNHNS and SASEGT.